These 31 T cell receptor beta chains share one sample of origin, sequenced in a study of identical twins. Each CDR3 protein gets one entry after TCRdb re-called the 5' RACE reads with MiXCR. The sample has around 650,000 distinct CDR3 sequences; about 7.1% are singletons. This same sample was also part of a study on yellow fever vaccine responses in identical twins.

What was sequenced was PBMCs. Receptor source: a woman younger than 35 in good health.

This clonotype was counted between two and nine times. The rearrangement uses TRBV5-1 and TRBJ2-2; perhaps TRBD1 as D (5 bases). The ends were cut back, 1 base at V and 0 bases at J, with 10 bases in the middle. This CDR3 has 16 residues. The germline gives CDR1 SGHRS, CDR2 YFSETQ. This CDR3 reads CASSLRAGSNTGELFF. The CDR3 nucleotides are TGCGCCAGCAGCTTGAGGGCAGGGTCGAACACCGGGGAGCTGTTTTTT.

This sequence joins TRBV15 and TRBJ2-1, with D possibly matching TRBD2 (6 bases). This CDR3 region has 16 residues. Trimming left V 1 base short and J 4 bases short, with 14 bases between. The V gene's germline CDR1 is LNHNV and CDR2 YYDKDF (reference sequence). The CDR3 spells CATSRVSGLPYNEQFF. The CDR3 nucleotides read TGTGCCACCAGCAGAGTGAGCGGACTACCTTACAATGAGCAGTTCTTC.

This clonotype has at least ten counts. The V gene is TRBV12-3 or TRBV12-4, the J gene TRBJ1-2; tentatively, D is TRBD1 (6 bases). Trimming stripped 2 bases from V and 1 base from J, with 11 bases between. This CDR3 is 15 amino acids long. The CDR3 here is CASSLTGTSNYGYTF. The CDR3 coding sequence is TGTGCCAGCAGTTTAACCGGGACAAGTAACTATGGCTACACCTTC.

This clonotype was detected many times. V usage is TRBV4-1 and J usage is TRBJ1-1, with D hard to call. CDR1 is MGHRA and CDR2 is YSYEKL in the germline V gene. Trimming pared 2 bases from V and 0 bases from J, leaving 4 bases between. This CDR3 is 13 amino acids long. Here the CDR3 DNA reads TGCGCCAGCAGCCAAACGTTGAACACTGAAGCTTTCTTT. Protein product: CASSQTLNTEAFF.

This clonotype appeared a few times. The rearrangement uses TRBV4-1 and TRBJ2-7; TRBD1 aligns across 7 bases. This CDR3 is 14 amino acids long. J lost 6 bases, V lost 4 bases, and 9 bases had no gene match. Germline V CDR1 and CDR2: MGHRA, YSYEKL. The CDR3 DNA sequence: TGCGCCAGCAGCCCTACTGAAGGGGGCGGCGAGCAGTACGTC. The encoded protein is CASSPTEGGGEQYV.

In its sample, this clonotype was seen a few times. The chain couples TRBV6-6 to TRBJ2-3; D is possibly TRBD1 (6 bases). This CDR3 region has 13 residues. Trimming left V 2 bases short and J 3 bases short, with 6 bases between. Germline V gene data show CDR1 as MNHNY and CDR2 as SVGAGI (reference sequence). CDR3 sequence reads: CASSYQGTDTQYF. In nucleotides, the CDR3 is TGTGCCAGCAGTTACCAGGGGACAGATACGCAGTATTTT.

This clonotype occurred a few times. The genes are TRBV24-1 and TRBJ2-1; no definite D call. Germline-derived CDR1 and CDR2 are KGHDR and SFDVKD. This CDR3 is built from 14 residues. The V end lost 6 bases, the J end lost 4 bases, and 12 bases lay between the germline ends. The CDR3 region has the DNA TGTGCCACCAGTACCCCTTGGCGGTACAATGAGCAGTTCTTC. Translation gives CATSTPWRYNEQFF.

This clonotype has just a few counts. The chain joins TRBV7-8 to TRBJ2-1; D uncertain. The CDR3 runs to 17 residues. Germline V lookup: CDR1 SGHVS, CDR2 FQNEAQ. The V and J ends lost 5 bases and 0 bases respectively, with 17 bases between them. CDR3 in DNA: TGTGCCAGCAGCCTCCACGACTGGGGAAGCTCCTACAATGAGCAGTTCTTC. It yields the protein CASSLHDWGSSYNEQFF.

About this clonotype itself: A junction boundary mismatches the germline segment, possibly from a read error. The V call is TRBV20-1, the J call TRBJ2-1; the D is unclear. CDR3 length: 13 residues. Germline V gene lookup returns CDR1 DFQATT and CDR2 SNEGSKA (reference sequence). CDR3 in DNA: TGCAGTGCCCTCGAAAGCTCCGACAATGAGCAGTTCTTC. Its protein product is CSALESSDNEQFF.

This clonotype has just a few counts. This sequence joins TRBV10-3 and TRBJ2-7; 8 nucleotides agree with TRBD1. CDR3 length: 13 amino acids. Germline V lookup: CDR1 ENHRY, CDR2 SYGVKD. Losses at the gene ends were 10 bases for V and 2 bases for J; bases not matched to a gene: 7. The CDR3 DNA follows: TGTGCCACCGCACAGGGGGATGCCTACGAGCAGTACGTC. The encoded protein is CATAQGDAYEQYV.

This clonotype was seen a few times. CDR3 in amino acids: CASSQGSAGGPLWTQYF. The DNA for the CDR3 is TGCGCCAGCAGCCAAGGCTCAGCGGGGGGACCTTTATGGACCCAGTACTTC. The chain joins TRBV4-1 to TRBJ2-5; 9 bases are shared with TRBD2. From germline, CDR1 is MGHRA and CDR2 YSYEKL. CDR3 length: 17 amino acids. The V gene end was trimmed by 1 base and the J gene end by 7 bases; junction bases not matched to a gene: 13.

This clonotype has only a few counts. CDR3 sequence reads: CASILEGNSGNTIYF. CDR3 sequence (DNA): TGTGCCAGCATCCTAGAGGGGAACTCTGGAAACACCATATATTTT. The chain uses TRBV6-4 and TRBJ1-3; D possibly corresponds to TRBD1 (5 bases). V dropped 7 bases and J dropped 0 bases, with 13 bases sitting between them. Germline V gives CDR1 MRHNA, CDR2 SNTAGT. This CDR3 contains 15 residues.

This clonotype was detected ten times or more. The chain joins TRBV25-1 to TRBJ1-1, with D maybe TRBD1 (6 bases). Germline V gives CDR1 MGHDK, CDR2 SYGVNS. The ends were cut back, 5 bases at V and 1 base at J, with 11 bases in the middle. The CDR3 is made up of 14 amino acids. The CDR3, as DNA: TGTGCCAGCAGTCCCGGGACACCGAACACTGAAGCTTTCTTT. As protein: CASSPGTPNTEAFF. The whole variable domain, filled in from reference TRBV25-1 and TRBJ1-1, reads EADIYQTPRYLVIGTGKKITLECSQTMGHDKMYWYQQDPGMELHLIHYSYGVNSTEKGDLSSESTVSRIRTEHFPLTLESARPSHTSQYLCASSPGTPNTEAFFGQGTRLTVV.

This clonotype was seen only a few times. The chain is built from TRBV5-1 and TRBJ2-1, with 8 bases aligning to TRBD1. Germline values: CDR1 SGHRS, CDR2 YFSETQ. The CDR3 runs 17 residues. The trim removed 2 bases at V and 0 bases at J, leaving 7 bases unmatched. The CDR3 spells CASSFTAGGVSYNEQFF. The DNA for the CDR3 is TGCGCCAGCAGCTTTACGGCAGGGGGCGTCTCCTACAATGAGCAGTTCTTC.

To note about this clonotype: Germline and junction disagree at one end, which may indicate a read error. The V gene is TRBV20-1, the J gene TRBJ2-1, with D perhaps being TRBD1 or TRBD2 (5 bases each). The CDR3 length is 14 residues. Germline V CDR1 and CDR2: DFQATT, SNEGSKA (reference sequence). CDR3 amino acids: CCARGLASYNEQFF. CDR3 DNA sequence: TGCTGTGCGAGGGGTCTAGCCTCCTACAATGAGCAGTTCTTC.

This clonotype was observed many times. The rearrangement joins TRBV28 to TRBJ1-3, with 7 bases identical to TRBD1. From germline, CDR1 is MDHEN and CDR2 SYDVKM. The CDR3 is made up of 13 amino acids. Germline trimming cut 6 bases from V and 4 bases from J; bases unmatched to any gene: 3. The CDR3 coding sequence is TGTGCCAGCAGAACAGGGGCGGGAAACACCATATATTTT. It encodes CASRTGAGNTIYF.

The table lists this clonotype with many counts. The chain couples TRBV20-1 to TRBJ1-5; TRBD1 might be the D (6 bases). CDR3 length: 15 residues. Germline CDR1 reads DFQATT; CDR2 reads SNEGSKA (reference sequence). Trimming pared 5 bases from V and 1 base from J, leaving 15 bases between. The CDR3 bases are TGCAGTGCTTACGCCTTACAGGGAAGCAATCAGCCCCAGCATTTT. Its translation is CSAYALQGSNQPQHF.

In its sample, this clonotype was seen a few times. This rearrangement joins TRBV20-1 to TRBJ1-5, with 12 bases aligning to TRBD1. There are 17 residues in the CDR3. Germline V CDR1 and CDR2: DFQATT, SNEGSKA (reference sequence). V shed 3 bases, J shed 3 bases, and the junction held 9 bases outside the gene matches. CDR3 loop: CSASVVWGQGANQPQHF. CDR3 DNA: TGCAGTGCTAGTGTCGTTTGGGGACAGGGGGCCAATCAGCCCCAGCATTTT.

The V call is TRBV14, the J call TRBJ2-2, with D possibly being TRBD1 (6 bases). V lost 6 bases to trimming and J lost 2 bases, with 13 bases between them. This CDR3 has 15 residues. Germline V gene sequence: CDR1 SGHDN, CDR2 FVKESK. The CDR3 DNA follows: TGTGCCAGCAGTCGGGACATTTGTAACACCGGGGAGCTGTTTTTT. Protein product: CASSRDICNTGELFF. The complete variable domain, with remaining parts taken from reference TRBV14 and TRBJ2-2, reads EAGVTQFPSHSVIEKGQTVTLRCDPISGHDNLYWYRRVMGKEIKFLLHFVKESKQDESGMPNNRFLAERTGGTYSTLKVQPAELEDSGVYFCASSRDICNTGELFFGEGSRLTVL.

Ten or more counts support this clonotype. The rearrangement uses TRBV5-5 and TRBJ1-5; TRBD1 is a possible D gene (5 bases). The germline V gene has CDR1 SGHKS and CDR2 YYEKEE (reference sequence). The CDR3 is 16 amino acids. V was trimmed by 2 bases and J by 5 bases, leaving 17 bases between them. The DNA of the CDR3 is TGTGCCAGCAGCTTTAGCCCGGGACCTATCTATCAGCCCCAGCATTTT. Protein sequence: CASSFSPGPIYQPQHF.

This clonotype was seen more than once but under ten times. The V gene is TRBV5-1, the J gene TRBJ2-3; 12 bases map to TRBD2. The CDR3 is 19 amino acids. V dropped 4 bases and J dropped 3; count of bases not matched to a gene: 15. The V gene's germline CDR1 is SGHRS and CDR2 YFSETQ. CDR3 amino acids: CASSRLAGATFPGTDTQYF. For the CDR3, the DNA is TGCGCCAGCAGCCGACTAGCGGGAGCGACCTTTCCCGGGACAGATACGCAGTATTTT.

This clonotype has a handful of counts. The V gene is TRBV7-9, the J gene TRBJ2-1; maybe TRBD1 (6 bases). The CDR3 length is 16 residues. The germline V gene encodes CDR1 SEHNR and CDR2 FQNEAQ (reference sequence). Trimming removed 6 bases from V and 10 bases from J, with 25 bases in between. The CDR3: CASSPRQGSLPGEQFF. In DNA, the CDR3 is TGTGCCAGCAGTCCTCGGCAGGGGTCTCTTCCAGGAGAGCAGTTCTTC. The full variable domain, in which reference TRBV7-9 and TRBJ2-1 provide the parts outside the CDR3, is DTGVSQNPRHKITKRGQNVTFRCDPISEHNRLYWYRQTLGQGPEFLTYFQNEAQLEKSRLLSDRFSAERPKGSFSTLEIQRTEQGDSAMYLCASSPRQGSLPGEQFFGPGTRLTVL.

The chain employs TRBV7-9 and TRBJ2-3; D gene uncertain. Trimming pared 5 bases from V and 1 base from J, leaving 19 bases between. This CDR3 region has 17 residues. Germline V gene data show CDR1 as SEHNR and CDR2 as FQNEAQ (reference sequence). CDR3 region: CASSRLPPPMGTDTQYF. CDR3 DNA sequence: TGTGCCAGCAGCCGATTACCTCCTCCGATGGGCACAGATACGCAGTATTTT.

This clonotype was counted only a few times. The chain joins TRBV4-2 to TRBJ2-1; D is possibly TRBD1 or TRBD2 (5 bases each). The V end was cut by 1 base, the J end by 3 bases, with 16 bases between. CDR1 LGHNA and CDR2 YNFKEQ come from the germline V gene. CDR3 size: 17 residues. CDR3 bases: TGTGCCAGCAGCCAAGGAGGAGTGAGGGGCCACTACAATGAGCAGTTCTTC. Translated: CASSQGGVRGHYNEQFF.

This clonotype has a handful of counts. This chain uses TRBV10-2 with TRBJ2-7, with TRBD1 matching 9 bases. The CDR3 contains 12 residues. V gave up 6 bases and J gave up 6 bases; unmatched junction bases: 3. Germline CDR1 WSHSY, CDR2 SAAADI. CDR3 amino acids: CASRGQGPEQYV. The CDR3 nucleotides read TGCGCCAGCAGAGGACAGGGGCCCGAGCAGTACGTC.

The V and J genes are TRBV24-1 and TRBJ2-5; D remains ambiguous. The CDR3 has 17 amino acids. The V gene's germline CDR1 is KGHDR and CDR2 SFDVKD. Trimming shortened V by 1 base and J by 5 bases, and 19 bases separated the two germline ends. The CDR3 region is CATSDLRSATLRETQYF. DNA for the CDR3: TGTGCCACCAGTGATTTAAGGTCCGCGACCCTTCGGGAGACCCAGTACTTC.

This chain's CDR3 is CASSLSGTGLSYEQYF. CDR3 bases: TGTGCCAGCAGTTTATCGGGTACAGGGCTTTCCTACGAGCAGTACTTC. The chain couples TRBV27 to TRBJ2-7, with D perhaps TRBD1 (6 bases). Trimming stripped 0 bases from V and 1 base from J, with 13 bases between. CDR3 size: 16 residues. Germline V CDR1 and CDR2: MNHEY, SMNVEV (reference sequence).

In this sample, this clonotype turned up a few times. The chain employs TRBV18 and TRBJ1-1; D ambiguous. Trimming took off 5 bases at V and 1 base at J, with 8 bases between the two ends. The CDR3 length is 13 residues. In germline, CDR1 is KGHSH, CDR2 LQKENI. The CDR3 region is CASSATTNTEAFF. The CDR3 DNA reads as TGTGCCAGCTCAGCGACAACGAACACTGAAGCTTTCTTT.

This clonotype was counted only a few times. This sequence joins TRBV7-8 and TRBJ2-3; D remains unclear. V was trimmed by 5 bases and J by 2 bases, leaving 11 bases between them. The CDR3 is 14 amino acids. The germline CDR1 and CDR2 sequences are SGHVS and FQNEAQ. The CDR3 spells CASSRSPDTDTQYF. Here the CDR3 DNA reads TGTGCCAGCAGCCGGTCGCCAGACACAGATACGCAGTATTTT.

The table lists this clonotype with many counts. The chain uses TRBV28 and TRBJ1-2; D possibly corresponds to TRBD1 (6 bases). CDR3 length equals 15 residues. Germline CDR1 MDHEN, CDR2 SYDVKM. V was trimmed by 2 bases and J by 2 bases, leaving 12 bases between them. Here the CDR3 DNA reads TGTGCCAGCAGTTTACTTCGCCAGGGGAACTATGGCTACACCTTC. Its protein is CASSLLRQGNYGYTF.

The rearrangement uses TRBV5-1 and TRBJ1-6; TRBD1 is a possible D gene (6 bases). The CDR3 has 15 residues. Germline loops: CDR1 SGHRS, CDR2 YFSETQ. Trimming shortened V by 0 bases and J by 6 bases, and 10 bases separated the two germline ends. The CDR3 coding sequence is TGCGCCAGCAGCTTGGGGGACATGAGTAATTCACCCCTCCACTTT. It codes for CASSLGDMSNSPLHF.